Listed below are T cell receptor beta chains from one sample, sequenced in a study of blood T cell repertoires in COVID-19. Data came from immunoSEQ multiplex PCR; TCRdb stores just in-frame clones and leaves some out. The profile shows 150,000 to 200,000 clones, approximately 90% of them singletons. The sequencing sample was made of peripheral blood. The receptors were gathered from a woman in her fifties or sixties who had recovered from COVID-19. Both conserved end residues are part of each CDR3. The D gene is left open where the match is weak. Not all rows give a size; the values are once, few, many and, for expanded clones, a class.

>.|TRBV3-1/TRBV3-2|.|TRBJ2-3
CASSIENTDTQYF
TGTGCCAGCAGCATCGAGAACACAGATACGCAGTATTTT
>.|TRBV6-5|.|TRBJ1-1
CASQQVTNTEAFF
TGTGCCAGCCAACAGGTAACGAACACTGAAGCTTTCTTT
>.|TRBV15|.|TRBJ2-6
CATSRQGSGANVLTF
TGTGCCACCAGCAGACAGGGCTCTGGGGCCAACGTCCTGACTTTC
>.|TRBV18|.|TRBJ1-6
CASSPSPPSQNGSPLHF
TGTGCCAGCTCACCCTCACCACCATCACAGAATGGTTCACCCCTCCACTTT
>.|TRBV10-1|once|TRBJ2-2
CAAQRNTGELFF
TGCGCCGCACAGAGGAACACCGGGGAGCTGTTTTTT
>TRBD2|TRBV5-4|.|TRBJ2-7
CASSLDLAGGAYEQYF
TGTGCCAGCAGCTTGGACCTAGCCGGGGGGGCCTACGAGCAGTACTTC
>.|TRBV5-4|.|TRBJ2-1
CASSSTGGYEQFF
TGTGCCAGCAGCTCCACTGGGGGCTATGAGCAGTTCTTC
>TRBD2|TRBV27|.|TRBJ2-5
CASGGIGTSGGPRETQYF
TGTGCCAGTGGGGGAATAGGGACTAGCGGGGGGCCGCGGGAGACCCAGTACTTC
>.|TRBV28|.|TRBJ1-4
CASSLFRTVPNEKLFF
TGTGCCAGCAGTTTATTTAGAACCGTCCCTAATGAAAAACTGTTTTTT
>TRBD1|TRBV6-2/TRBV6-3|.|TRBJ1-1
CASSTGGFTEAFF
TGTGCCAGCAGTACAGGGGGGTTCACTGAAGCTTTCTTT
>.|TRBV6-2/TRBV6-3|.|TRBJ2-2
CASSDGGAVGLFF
TGTGCCAGCAGCGATGGCGGGGCGGTCGGGCTGTTTTTT
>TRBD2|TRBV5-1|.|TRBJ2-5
CASSLAQGTSGGASRSTQYF
TGCGCCAGCAGCTTGGCCCAGGGGACTAGCGGGGGAGCCTCAAGATCGACCCAGTACTTC
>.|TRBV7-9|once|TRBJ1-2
CASSRDSYGYTF
TGTGCCAGCAGCCGAGACAGCTATGGCTACACCTTC
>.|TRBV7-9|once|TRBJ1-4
CASSSQATDEKLFF
TGTGCCAGCAGCAGTCAGGCGACAGATGAAAAACTGTTTTTT
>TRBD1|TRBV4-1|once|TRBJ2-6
CASRAQGQLHSGANVLTF
TGCGCCAGCAGGGCCCAGGGACAGCTCCACTCTGGGGCCAACGTCCTGACTTTC
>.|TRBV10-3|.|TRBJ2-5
CAISDDRQETQYF
TGTGCCATCAGTGACGACAGACAAGAGACCCAGTACTTC
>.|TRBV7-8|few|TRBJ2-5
CASRRYLGEETQYF
TGTGCCAGCAGACGATATCTCGGGGAGGAGACCCAGTACTTC
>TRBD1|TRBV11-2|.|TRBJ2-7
CASSTPTGAAYEQYF
TGTGCCAGCAGCACCCCGACAGGGGCGGCCTACGAGCAGTACTTC
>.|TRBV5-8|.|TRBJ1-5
CASTLFRESNQPQHF
TGTGCCAGTACGCTTTTCCGAGAAAGCAATCAGCCCCAGCATTTT
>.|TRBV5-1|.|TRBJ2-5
CASSLMGAEETQYF
TGCGCCAGCAGCTTGATGGGGGCGGAAGAGACCCAGTACTTC
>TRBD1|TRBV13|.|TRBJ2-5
CASSLGGGTGGGRVETQYF
TGTGCCAGCAGCTTAGGCGGCGGGACAGGGGGCGGCAGGGTCGAGACCCAGTACTTC
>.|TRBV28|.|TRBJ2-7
CASRIQGRGYEQYF
TGTGCCAGCAGGATACAGGGAAGGGGCTACGAGCAGTACTTC
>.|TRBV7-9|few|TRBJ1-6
CASTAVYSYNSPLHF
TGTGCCAGCACCGCGGTCTACTCCTATAATTCACCCCTCCACTTT
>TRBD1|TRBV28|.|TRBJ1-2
CASSLTGEVPNYGYTF
TGTGCCAGCAGCTTAACAGGGGAAGTCCCTAACTATGGCTACACCTTC
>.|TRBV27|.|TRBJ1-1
CASSPDRTGFTTEAFF
TGTGCCAGCAGTCCAGACCGAACAGGGTTTACTACTGAAGCTTTCTTT
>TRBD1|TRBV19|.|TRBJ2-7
CASSLFPGQSAYEQYF
TGTGCCAGTAGTCTTTTCCCGGGACAGTCCGCCTACGAGCAGTACTTC
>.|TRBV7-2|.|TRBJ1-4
CASSERGTPLVEKLFF
TGTGCCAGCAGCGAGCGTGGGACACCTTTAGTAGAAAAACTGTTTTTT
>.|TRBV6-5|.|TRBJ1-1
CASSYSARRDTEAFF
TGTGCCAGCAGTTACTCCGCCCGTCGGGATACTGAAGCTTTCTTT
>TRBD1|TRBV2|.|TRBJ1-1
CASSAETGGTEAFF
TGTGCCAGCAGTGCCGAAACAGGGGGAACTGAAGCTTTCTTT
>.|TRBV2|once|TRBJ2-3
CASSAGAGDTQYF
TGTGCCAGCAGCGCGGGGGCTGGAGATACGCAGTATTTT
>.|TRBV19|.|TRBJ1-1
CASNQAMNTEAFF
TGTGCCAGTAACCAAGCGATGAACACTGAAGCTTTCTTT
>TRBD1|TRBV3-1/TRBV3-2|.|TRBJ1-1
CASSQVGTGAPEAFF
TGTGCCAGCAGCCAAGTGGGGACAGGGGCCCCTGAAGCTTTCTTT
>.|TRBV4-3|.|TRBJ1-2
CASSQDYGGGYTF
TGCGCCAGCAGCCAAGATTATGGGGGCGGCTACACCTTC
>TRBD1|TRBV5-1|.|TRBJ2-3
CASSLDWTGTTDTQYF
TGCGCCAGCAGCTTGGACTGGACAGGGACCACAGATACGCAGTATTTT
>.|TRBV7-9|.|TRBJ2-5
CASSLVWSEETQYF
TGTGCCAGCAGCTTAGTGTGGTCGGAAGAGACCCAGTACTTC
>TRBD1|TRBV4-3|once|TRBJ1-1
CASSQDVPGTGTNTEAFF
TGCGCCAGCAGCCAAGATGTCCCCGGGACAGGGACGAACACTGAAGCTTTCTTT
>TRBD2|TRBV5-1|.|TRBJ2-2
CARKGLAGTSTGELFF
TGCGCCAGGAAGGGACTAGCGGGGACGAGCACCGGGGAGCTGTTTTTT
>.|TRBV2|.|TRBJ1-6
CASNRGPGEGSPLHF
TGTGCCAGCAATAGAGGTCCCGGAGAAGGCTCACCCCTCCACTTT
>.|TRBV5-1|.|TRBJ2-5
CASSPDRQETQYF
TGCGCCAGCAGCCCGGACAGACAAGAGACCCAGTACTTC